What follows describes a single TCR beta chain. An input of roughly 0.45 to 1 ug of RNA was subjected to reverse transcription using random hexamers. Each CDR3 protein is one row after TCRdb ran MiXCR on the immunoSEQ multiplex PCR reads. The repertoire holds more than 130,000 distinct CDR3 sequences, with 90% to 95% as singletons. The sample comes from a study of CD8 T cells in Susac syndrome. Germline V gene lookup returns CDR1 DFQATT and CDR2 SNEGSKA (reference sequence). The length of the CDR3 is 15 residues. V lost 0 bases and J 0 bases, leaving 9 bases between the germline ends. The authors carried out high-throughput sequencing of TCR beta. They applied it to CD8+ and CD4+ T cells obtained from blood.

This receptor was identified in a human donor in good health. The chain links TRBV20-1 to TRBJ1-5; D is unclear. The sample consisted of CD8+ T cells from PBMCs. The CDR3 sequence is CSARDRTASNQPQHF. CDR3 DNA: TGCAGTGCTAGAGATCGAACAGCTAGCAATCAGCCCCAGCATTTT.